The TCR beta chain under discussion was sequenced for a study of OX40 agonist ivuxolimab in advanced cancers. Using immunoSEQ multiplex PCR, the repertoire was profiled, and TCRdb retains in-frame clones only, with some absent. In the table there are about 51,000 clones, roughly 90% of which are singletons. V lost 4 bases, J lost 4 bases, and 7 bases stayed unmatched. In germline, CDR1 is SGHRS, CDR2 YFSETQ. The CDR3 consists of 15 residues. The clonotype comes from an adult with an advanced solid tumor such as melanoma, head and neck, liver or kidney cancer. Sequenced here: CD4+ or CD8+ T cells sorted from blood, sampled in a trial of the OX40 agonist ivuxolimab. V usage is TRBV5-1 and J usage is TRBJ1-4; 7 nucleotides line up with TRBD1. CDR3 amino acids: CASSPRDSVNEKLFF. DNA for the CDR3: TGCGCCAGCAGCCCCCGGGACAGTGTTAATGAAAAACTGTTTTTT.